This TCR beta chain came from a study of T-cell memory formation after mild COVID-19. Broader study findings: The study found balanced CD4/CD8 in clones contracting day 15 to 85 and a CD4+ lean in later expanders. The pre-infection memory compartment contained some responding clones, suggesting cross-reactive memory joined.

Trimming took off 5 bases at V and 8 bases at J, with 19 bases between the two ends. Germline values: CDR1 SNHLY, CDR2 FYNNEI. This CDR3 is built from 15 residues. As concerns this clonotype: Its antigen remains unidentified.

TCRdb recomputed calls from the 5' RACE reads with MiXCR, one row per CDR3 protein. The data show around 200,000 distinct CDR3 sequences, more than 9% seen once. This TCR derives from a man aged 18 to 35 who had mild COVID-19 (a few samples of this study predate the infection). Cell type and time point are not known. Sequencing input: PBMCs or a T cell subset sorted from them (not recorded which). The chain couples TRBV2 to TRBJ2-1; D unresolved. CDR3 nucleotide sequence: TGTGCCAGCAGTCGTGACTGGACCGTTTTGGATGAGCAGTTCTTC. Its protein is CASSRDWTVLDEQFF.